A selection of T cell receptor beta chains follows, all from one sample in a study of PD-L1 blockade in urothelial cancer. TCRdb's table, derived via immunoSEQ multiplex PCR, lists solely in-frame clones and lacks some. This table has about 81,000 clones, about 82% appearing once. This sample comprised PBMCs, obtained around atezolizumab (anti-PD-L1) treatment. These receptors were obtained from a man in his forties with urothelial cancer. CDR3s include the opening cysteine and the closing phenylalanine or tryptophan. D genes are given only for firm matches. Part of the rows lack a size; the others show once, few, many or a class for expanded clones.

v_gene	j_gene	abundance	d_gene	CDR3aa	CDR3nt
TRBV27	TRBJ2-1	once	TRBD1	CASTPVAPDRRNEQFF	TGTGCCAGCACCCCGGTGGCCCCGGACAGGCGCAATGAGCAGTTCTTC
TRBV4-1	TRBJ2-1	-	-	CASSQGGYNEQFF	TGCGCCAGCAGCCAAGGAGGTTACAATGAGCAGTTCTTC
TRBV14	TRBJ2-7	-	TRBD1	CASSRDRGPHEQYF	TGTGCCAGCAGCCGGGACAGGGGGCCGCATGAGCAGTACTTC
TRBV5-1	TRBJ1-1	-	TRBD1	CASSPGQGALNTEAFF	TGCGCCAGCAGCCCGGGACAGGGGGCTCTGAACACTGAAGCTTTCTTT
TRBV5-4	TRBJ2-7	-	TRBD1	CASSEDRGIGEQYF	TGTGCCAGCAGCGAGGACAGGGGAATTGGGGAGCAGTACTTC
TRBV6-1	TRBJ1-1	-	TRBD1	CASDRDRGGTEAFF	TGTGCCAGTGACCGGGACAGGGGAGGAACTGAAGCTTTCTTT
TRBV6-4	TRBJ1-4	-	-	CAPPGATNEKLFF	TGTGCCCCTCCGGGAGCAACTAATGAAAAACTGTTTTTT
TRBV28	TRBJ1-5	-	TRBD1	CASSFAGGNNQPQHF	TGTGCCAGCAGTTTCGCAGGGGGCAACAATCAGCCCCAGCATTTT
TRBV6-1	TRBJ2-1	-	TRBD2	CASSEVGGRGNEQFF	TGTGCCAGCAGTGAAGTTGGCGGGAGGGGCAATGAGCAGTTCTTC
TRBV28	TRBJ1-2	-	TRBD1	CASSFGDRGWNYGYTF	TGTGCCAGCAGTTTTGGAGACAGGGGATGGAACTATGGCTACACCTTC
TRBV6-1	TRBJ1-1	-	-	CASSGLNTEAFF	TGTGCCAGCAGTGGCCTAAACACTGAAGCTTTCTTT
TRBV6-5	TRBJ2-2	-	TRBD2	CASRQPGLGTGELFF	TGTGCCAGCAGACAACCGGGACTAGGGACCGGGGAGCTGTTTTTT
TRBV7-9	TRBJ2-3	-	-	CASSRTVTDTQYF	TGTGCCAGCAGCCGGACAGTCACAGATACGCAGTATTTT
TRBV2	TRBJ2-3	-	-	CASNTNTDTQYF	TGTGCCAGCAATACTAACACAGATACGCAGTATTTT
TRBV2	TRBJ2-7	once	TRBD2	CASSERLAGAEYF	TGTGCCAGCAGTGAAAGACTAGCGGGGGCTGAGTACTTC
TRBV4-2	TRBJ1-2	-	-	CASSQESGGYTF	TGTGCCAGCAGCCAAGAGTCGGGTGGCTACACCTTC
TRBV5-1	TRBJ2-2	-	TRBD2	CASSGGDLLTGELFF	TGCGCCAGCAGCGGGGGGGACTTGCTCACCGGGGAGCTGTTTTTT
TRBV6-6	TRBJ1-4	-	-	CASGLEKLFF	TGTGCCAGCGGACTTGAAAAACTGTTTTTT
TRBV7-9	TRBJ2-1	-	TRBD2	CASSLPPRLAGARDEQFF	TGTGCCAGCAGCTTGCCCCCAAGACTAGCTGGGGCAAGGGATGAGCAGTTCTTC
TRBV28	TRBJ1-4	-	TRBD1	CASTGTGSEKLFF	TGTGCCAGCACCGGGACAGGGTCAGAAAAACTGTTTTTT
TRBV6-4	TRBJ2-3	-	-	CASSHGGANTDTQYF	TGTGCCAGCAGTCATGGGGGGGCCAACACAGATACGCAGTATTTT
TRBV27	TRBJ2-3	once	TRBD1	CASSFGQGRTDTQYF	TGTGCCAGCAGTTTTGGACAGGGCCGCACAGATACGCAGTATTTT
TRBV27	TRBJ2-7	-	TRBD1	CASSQGQGGNEQYF	TGTGCCAGCAGTCAAGGACAGGGAGGCAACGAGCAGTACTTC
TRBV20-1	TRBJ1-2	-	-	CSARGPSGYTF	TGCAGTGCTAGAGGTCCTAGTGGCTACACCTTC
TRBV2	TRBJ1-3	-	-	CASSRGGNTIYF	TGTGCCAGCAGTCGAGGGGGAAACACCATATATTTT
TRBV27	TRBJ2-1	-	-	CASRESGVNEQFF	TGTGCCAGCAGAGAGTCGGGGGTGAATGAGCAGTTCTTC
TRBV28	TRBJ1-1	-	-	CASSGSTEAFF	TGTGCCAGCTCGGGGAGCACTGAAGCTTTCTTT
TRBV28	TRBJ2-3	once	TRBD2	CASSAGLATQYF	TGTGCCAGCAGTGCGGGACTAGCTACGCAGTATTTT
TRBV5-6	TRBJ1-2	-	-	CASSFVRFGDSNGYTF	TGTGCCAGCAGCTTCGTCCGATTCGGGGACTCTAATGGCTACACCTTC
TRBV5-1	TRBJ2-7	once	TRBD2	CASTPGLAGEVYEQYF	TGCGCCAGCACCCCTGGACTAGCGGGAGAGGTCTACGAGCAGTACTTC
TRBV7-9	TRBJ2-7	once	-	CASSHRVTGLEQYF	TGTGCCAGCAGCCATAGAGTGACAGGTCTGGAGCAGTACTTC
TRBV28	TRBJ2-3	-	-	CASSSPLPDTQYF	TGTGCCAGCAGTTCCCCCCTTCCAGATACGCAGTATTTT
TRBV7-9	TRBJ1-5	-	-	CASSPGGGTHQPQHF	TGTGCCAGCAGCCCGGGCGGGGGTACACATCAGCCCCAGCATTTT
TRBV6-6	TRBJ2-2	once	TRBD2	CASSYRGGPDTGELFF	TGTGCCAGCAGTTATCGGGGAGGGCCGGACACCGGGGAGCTGTTTTTT
TRBV9	TRBJ2-3	-	TRBD2	CASSPRVAGSTDTQYF	TGTGCCAGCAGCCCCCGAGTAGCGGGATCCACAGATACGCAGTATTTT
TRBV5-1	TRBJ2-3	once	TRBD1	CASGTGAVGADTQYF	TGCGCCAGCGGGACAGGCGCCGTCGGCGCAGATACGCAGTATTTT
TRBV6-5	TRBJ2-7	few	-	CASSPGLLDTYEQYF	TGTGCCAGCAGCCCGGGACTCTTGGACACCTACGAGCAGTACTTC
TRBV30	TRBJ2-2	-	TRBD2	CAWRGTSAGELFF	TGTGCCTGGAGAGGGACTAGCGCCGGGGAGCTGTTTTTT
TRBV7-6	TRBJ2-1	-	TRBD2	CASSLTGTSGSNEQFF	TGTGCCAGCAGCTTAACCGGGACTAGCGGATCCAATGAGCAGTTCTTC
TRBV27	TRBJ2-1	-	TRBD1	CASSFLPGQGYNEQFF	TGTGCCAGCAGTTTTCTTCCGGGACAGGGGTACAATGAGCAGTTCTTC
TRBV27	TRBJ1-2	-	TRBD1	CASSSRQGANTF	TGTGCCAGCAGTTCGAGACAGGGGGCGAACACCTTC
TRBV5-1	TRBJ2-5	-	-	CASSFAGARETQYF	TGCGCCAGCAGCTTCGCAGGGGCAAGGGAGACCCAGTACTTC
TRBV11-1	TRBJ2-7	once	TRBD1	CASSRGQASYEQYF	TGTGCCAGCAGCCGGGGACAGGCTTCCTACGAGCAGTACTTC
TRBV9	TRBJ1-4	-	TRBD1	CASSVGDRVEKLFF	TGTGCCAGCAGCGTAGGGGACAGGGTTGAAAAACTGTTTTTT
TRBV18	TRBJ2-3	-	TRBD2	CASSLFEIAGYSPGTDTQYF	TGTGCCAGCTCACTTTTTGAGATAGCGGGCTATAGCCCGGGAACAGATACGCAGTATTTT
TRBV6-1	TRBJ2-7	-	TRBD2	CASSEAGSGRKQYF	TGTGCCAGCAGTGAAGCGGGGAGCGGGAGAAAGCAGTACTTC
TRBV11-3	TRBJ2-2	-	-	CASRQFTGELFF	TGTGCCAGCAGACAATTCACCGGGGAGCTGTTTTTT
TRBV7-3	TRBJ2-7	few	-	CASSFGERVSYEQYF	TGTGCCAGCAGCTTCGGAGAGCGGGTGTCCTACGAGCAGTACTTC
TRBV28	TRBJ2-1	-	TRBD2	CATTSGSWEQFF	TGTGCCACCACTAGCGGGAGTTGGGAGCAGTTCTTC
TRBV5-1	TRBJ2-5	-	-	CASSLSGREETQYF	TGCGCCAGCAGCTTATCGGGAAGGGAAGAGACCCAGTACTTC
TRBV19	TRBJ1-2	-	TRBD1	CASSTRLGQGANYGYTF	TGTGCCAGTAGTACTCGATTGGGACAGGGGGCTAACTATGGCTACACCTTC
TRBV27	TRBJ2-1	once	-	CASSFAGEQFF	TGTGCCAGCAGTTTTGCGGGTGAGCAGTTCTTC
TRBV11-2	TRBJ2-2	-	TRBD1	CASSAGTGAGELFF	TGTGCCAGCAGCGCCGGGACAGGGGCCGGGGAGCTGTTTTTT